The clone carrying this TCR beta chain showed up many times. Its specificity is unknown. The data belong to a study of CD8 T cells in ankylosing spondylitis. Via MiXCR, TCRdb re-called the 5' RACE reads, giving one row per CDR3 protein. This sample has hundreds of thousands of distinct CDR3 sequences, with about 13% found just once. The CDR3 is 14 amino acids. V was clipped by 8 bases and J by 4 bases; unmatched bases: 7. Regarding the study as a whole: Typical of ankylosing spondylitis blood, it appeared, was a TCR beta motif of eight highly homologous variants.

Sequenced sample: blood, either unsorted or a sorted T cell fraction (not recorded which). The genes are TRBV12-3 or TRBV12-4 and TRBJ2-2; 7 nucleotides align to TRBD1. The sequence came from a male donor with ankylosing spondylitis. The CDR3 protein is CASRRQGGTGELFF. CDR3 coding DNA: TGTGCCAGCCGTCGACAGGGTGGCACCGGGGAGCTGTTTTTT.